This T cell receptor beta chain was sequenced during a study of T cells in Graves' hyperthyroidism and ophthalmopathy. Amplification yielded TCR beta CDR3 regions, with RNA transcripts as the source. Carried out on the TCR CDR3, a first-round RT-PCR used the HTBI primer set. TCRdb independently ran MiXCR on the multiplex PCR reads; one entry per CDR3 protein. This table has about 400,000 distinct CDR3 sequences, roughly an eighth appearing once. Germline CDR1 is SGHDT and CDR2 is YYEEEE. V gave up 2 bases and J gave up 3 bases, with 15 bases separating them. This CDR3 is 15 amino acids long. The TCR comes from a woman between 18 and 29 years old with Graves' hyperthyroidism. The sequencing input was blood. This sequence joins TRBV5-6 and TRBJ2-7, with D possibly TRBD2 on 6 matching bases. The CDR3 reads CASSFWGSGYYEQYF. The CDR3 DNA is TGTGCCAGCAGCTTTTGGGGTAGCGGTTACTACGAGCAGTACTTC.